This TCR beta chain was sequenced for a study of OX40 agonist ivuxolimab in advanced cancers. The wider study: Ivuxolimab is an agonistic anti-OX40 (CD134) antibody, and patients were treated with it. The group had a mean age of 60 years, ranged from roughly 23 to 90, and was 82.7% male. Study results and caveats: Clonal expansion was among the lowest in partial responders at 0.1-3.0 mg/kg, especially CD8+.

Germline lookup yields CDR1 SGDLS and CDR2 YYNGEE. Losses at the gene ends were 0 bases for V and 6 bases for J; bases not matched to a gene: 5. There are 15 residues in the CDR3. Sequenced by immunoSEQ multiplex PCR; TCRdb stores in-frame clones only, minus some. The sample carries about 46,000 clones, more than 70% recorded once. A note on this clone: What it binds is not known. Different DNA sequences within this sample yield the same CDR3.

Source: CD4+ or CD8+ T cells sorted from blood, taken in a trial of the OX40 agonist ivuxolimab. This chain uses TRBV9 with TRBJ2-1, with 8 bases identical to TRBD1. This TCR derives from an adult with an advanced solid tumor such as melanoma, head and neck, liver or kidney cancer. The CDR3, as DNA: TGTGCCAGCAGCGTAGAGGGACAGGCGGGCAATGAGCAGTTCTTC. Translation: CASSVEGQAGNEQFF. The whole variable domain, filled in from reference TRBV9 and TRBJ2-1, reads DSGVTQTPKHLITATGQRVTLRCSPRSGDLSVYWYQQSLDQGLQFLIQYYNGEERAKGNILERFSAQQFPDLHSELNLSSLELGDSALYFCASSVEGQAGNEQFFGPGTRLTVL.